Given below is one TCR beta chain in context. The sample originates from a study of T cell changes during pregnancy in multiple sclerosis. The protocol was immunoSEQ multiplex PCR, while the TCRdb copy is restricted to in-frame clones and leaves out a portion. The repertoire consists of fewer than 30,000 clones, with around 94% occurring once and the leading ten covering around 0.74%. Germline-derived CDR1 and CDR2 are MNHEY and SVGAGI. The CDR3 totals 15 residues. Losses at the gene ends were 4 bases for V and 3 bases for J; bases not matched to a gene: 7. V is TRBV6-5 and J is TRBJ1-1; 8 bases are shared with TRBD1. Sequenced here: CD4+ T cells from peripheral blood mononuclear cells, sampled in the first trimester of pregnancy. The clonotype originates from a female donor with multiple sclerosis, enrolled in a pregnancy study. CDR3 loop: CASSSTGVLHTEAFF. The CDR3 coding sequence is TGTGCCAGCAGTTCGACAGGGGTATTACACACTGAAGCTTTCTTT.